The 24 T cell receptor beta chains listed next were all sequenced from one sample in a study of identifying expanded T cells in peripheral blood. The repertoire was sequenced with immunoSEQ multiplex PCR; TCRdb's copy has only in-frame clones and lacks some. This table holds under 150,000 clones, 80% to 90% found once. The source material was blood. These receptors were taken from a person aged 18-70 years in good health.

The rearrangement links TRBV27 to TRBJ1-5, with D possibly matching TRBD1 (6 bases). Germline V CDR1 and CDR2: MNHEY, SMNVEV (reference sequence). V dropped 5 bases and J dropped 0 bases, with 17 bases sitting between them. The CDR3 runs 17 residues. CDR3 sequence reads: CASSPRTVSYSNQPQHF. The CDR3 DNA is TGTGCCAGCAGTCCCCGGACAGTTTCATATAGCAATCAGCCCCAGCATTTT.

About this clone itself: Other DNA sequences within the sample encode an identical CDR3. J is TRBJ2-5 and V is TRBV18; 8 positions match TRBD1. CDR3 size: 13 residues. Trimming removed 3 bases from V and 3 bases from J; junction bases left unmatched: 0. The germline gives CDR1 KGHSH, CDR2 LQKENI. The CDR3 sequence: CASSPGQEETQYF. The CDR3 bases are TGTGCCAGCTCACCGGGACAGGAAGAGACCCAGTACTTC. The whole variable domain, remainder taken from reference TRBV18 and TRBJ2-5, is NAGVMQNPRHLVRRRGQEARLRCSPMKGHSHVYWYRQLPEEGLKFMVYLQKENIIDESGMPKERFSAEFPKEGPSILRIQQVVRGDSAAYFCASSPGQEETQYFGPGTRLLVL.

This clone was seen only a few times. This chain connects TRBV30 to TRBJ2-7; D may match TRBD1 or TRBD2 (6 bases each). CDR1 is GTSNPN and CDR2 is SVGIG in the germline V gene (reference sequence). The CDR3 has 12 residues. The ends were cut back, 2 bases at V and 5 bases at J, with 10 bases in the middle. DNA of the CDR3: TGTGCCTGGAGTAGGGGGGTCCACGAGCAGTACTTC. Translated, it gives CAWSRGVHEQYF.

This clone occurred once. The chain is built from TRBV19 and TRBJ2-3; D not resolved. Trimming pared 4 bases from V and 2 bases from J, leaving 10 bases between. The germline gives CDR1 LNHDA, CDR2 SQIVND (reference sequence). This CDR3 region has 14 residues. The CDR3 nucleotides are TGTGCCAGTAGTACCCCGGGCTACACAGATACGCAGTATTTT. Translated: CASSTPGYTDTQYF.

This chain uses TRBV27 with TRBJ1-4; D remains ambiguous. This CDR3 contains 14 residues. Trimming stripped 6 bases from V and 0 bases from J, with 8 bases between. Per germline, CDR1 MNHEY and CDR2 SMNVEV (reference sequence). This chain's CDR3 is CASRNWATNEKLFF. The CDR3 DNA is TGTGCCAGCAGAAATTGGGCAACTAATGAAAAACTGTTTTTT.

The CDR3 spells CASSRGTSYQPQHF. CDR3 nucleotides: TGTGCCAGCAGCCGGGGGACTTCTTATCAGCCCCAGCATTTT. This sequence joins TRBV5-6 and TRBJ1-5; TRBD1 might be the D (5 bases). The CDR3 runs to 14 residues. V lost 4 bases and J lost 5, with 13 bases in between. CDR1 and CDR2 (germline): SGHDT, YYEEEE.

This chain joins TRBV5-4 and TRBJ2-1; 8 bases fit TRBD2. This CDR3 comprises 14 residues. Per germline, CDR1 SGHNT and CDR2 YYREEE (reference sequence). With V trimmed by 0 bases and J by 5 bases, 1 base remained unmatched. CDR3 sequence: CASSLVLADNEQFF. CDR3 sequence (DNA): TGTGCCAGCAGCTTGGTACTAGCGGACAATGAGCAGTTCTTC. Together with reference TRBV5-4 and TRBJ2-1, the CDR3 gives the full variable domain: ETGVTQSPTHLIKTRGQQVTLRCSSQSGHNTVSWYQQALGQGPQFIFQYYREEENGRGNFPPRFSGLQFPNYSSELNVNALELDDSALYLCASSLVLADNEQFFGPGTRLTVL.

This clone was observed once. This chain's CDR3 is CASSLSPGTYEQYF. The CDR3 DNA sequence: TGTGCCAGCAGCCTCTCCCCGGGCACCTACGAGCAGTACTTC. The gene calls are TRBV6-5 and TRBJ2-7; D unresolved. The CDR3 spans 14 residues. Deletions cut 6 bases from V and 2 bases from J, with 14 bases between. The germline V gene encodes CDR1 MNHEY and CDR2 SVGAGI.

The chain combines TRBV15 with TRBJ1-4; D ambiguous. Germline CDR1 reads LNHNV; CDR2 reads YYDKDF (reference sequence). This CDR3 is built from 15 residues. Trimming shortened V by 0 bases and J by 8 bases, and 13 bases separated the two germline ends. The CDR3 loop is CATSRDWEVGEKLFF. The CDR3 region has the DNA TGTGCCACCAGCAGAGATTGGGAGGTTGGCGAAAAACTGTTTTTT.

CDR3 nucleotides: TGCGCCAGCAGCCAGGACAGGCAAGAGACCCAGTACTTC. Protein sequence: CASSQDRQETQYF. The rearrangement joins TRBV4-3 to TRBJ2-5; the match to TRBD1 covers 7 bases. V trimming: 3 bases; J trimming: 2 bases; junction bases outside the gene matches: 0. The CDR3 extends over 13 amino acids. Germline V gene sequence: CDR1 LGHNA, CDR2 YSLEER.

This chain uses TRBV27 with TRBJ1-1; no firm D call. V was cut by 5 bases and J by 3 bases, with 13 bases left in between. Germline-derived CDR1 and CDR2 are MNHEY and SMNVEV (reference sequence). This CDR3 region has 14 residues. The CDR3 DNA follows: TGTGCCAGCAGTCTCGGACGGATGCACACTGAAGCTTTCTTT. Amino acid sequence: CASSLGRMHTEAFF.

This clone was found once. The chain combines TRBV19 with TRBJ2-5; TRBD1 matches 7 bases. With 4 bases clipped from V and 5 bases from J, the junction kept 7 bases outside the gene matches. The CDR3 has 14 residues. The germline CDR1 and CDR2 sequences are LNHDA and SQIVND (reference sequence). CDR3 DNA: TGTGCCAGTAGTAAAAACAGGGGATTGGAGACCCAGTACTTC. It is translated as CASSKNRGLETQYF.

V is TRBV11-2 and J is TRBJ2-1; 12 nucleotides agree with TRBD2. This CDR3 has 18 residues. Per the germline V gene, CDR1 is SGHAT and CDR2 is FQNNGV. Germline trimming cut 5 bases from V and 4 bases from J; bases unmatched to any gene: 12. In DNA form, the CDR3 reads TGTGCCAGCAGCCCCTGGGGGGCCGGGACTAGCGGGTACAATGAGCAGTTCTTC. It is translated as CASSPWGAGTSGYNEQFF. The full variable domain, completed using reference TRBV11-2 and TRBJ2-1, is EAGVAQSPRYKIIEKRQSVAFWCNPISGHATLYWYQQILGQGPKLLIQFQNNGVVDDSQLPKDRFSAERLKGVDSTLKIQPAKLEDSAVYLCASSPWGAGTSGYNEQFFGPGTRLTVL.

This clone came up once. V is TRBV19 and J is TRBJ2-5, with D hard to call. Germline CDR1 reads LNHDA; CDR2 reads SQIVND (reference sequence). The CDR3 has 16 amino acids. Trimming shortened V by 0 bases and J by 4 bases, and 15 bases separated the two germline ends. In nucleotides, the CDR3 is TGTGCCAGTAGTATAGATGACCCCGCGGTGGGAGAGACCCAGTACTTC. The encoded protein is CASSIDDPAVGETQYF.

V gene TRBV4-2 combines with J gene TRBJ2-1; the match to TRBD2 covers 10 bases. J gave up 3 bases and V 1 base, and 6 bases lay outside the gene matches. In germline, CDR1 is LGHNA, CDR2 YNFKEQ. The CDR3 spans 17 residues. CDR3: CASSQANLAGVYNEQFF. In DNA form, the CDR3 reads TGTGCCAGCAGCCAAGCTAATCTAGCGGGGGTCTACAATGAGCAGTTCTTC.

The genes are TRBV9 and TRBJ2-1; no definite D call. Germline V CDR1 and CDR2: SGDLS, YYNGEE. The CDR3 extends over 16 amino acids. V was clipped by 0 bases and J by 0 bases, with 10 bases between them. CDR3 sequence (DNA): TGTGCCAGCAGCGTAGTAGAGTACAGCTCCTACAATGAGCAGTTCTTC. Protein sequence: CASSVVEYSSYNEQFF. Filled out from reference TRBV9 and TRBJ2-1, the complete variable domain reads DSGVTQTPKHLITATGQRVTLRCSPRSGDLSVYWYQQSLDQGLQFLIQYYNGEERAKGNILERFSAQQFPDLHSELNLSSLELGDSALYFCASSVVEYSSYNEQFFGPGTRLTVL.

The chain is built from TRBV6-5 and TRBJ1-1, with TRBD1 matching 9 bases. With 5 bases clipped from V and 1 base from J, the junction kept 2 bases outside the gene matches. The germline gives CDR1 MNHEY, CDR2 SVGAGI. This CDR3 spans 14 amino acids. Here the CDR3 DNA reads TGTGCCAGCAGTCGGGACAGGGCGAACACTGAAGCTTTCTTT. Translation: CASSRDRANTEAFF.

The chain couples TRBV27 to TRBJ2-1, with 9 nucleotides matching TRBD2. Per germline, CDR1 MNHEY and CDR2 SMNVEV (reference sequence). The CDR3 sequence is 19 residues long. V trimming: 2 bases; J trimming: 4 bases; junction bases outside the gene matches: 15. The CDR3 bases are TGTGCCAGCAGTTTAATGGGGATGGCTAGCGGGGCGCCGTACAATGAGCAGTTCTTC. Its protein product is CASSLMGMASGAPYNEQFF.

This rearrangement joins TRBV7-8 to TRBJ1-6; the D is unclear. The length of the CDR3 is 13 residues. Germline CDR1 SGHVS, CDR2 FQNEAQ. The V and J ends lost 6 bases and 9 bases respectively, with 12 bases between them. The CDR3 sequence: CASRPRPISPLHF. CDR3 nucleotides: TGTGCCAGCAGGCCTAGACCGATTTCACCCCTCCACTTT.

The genes are TRBV10-1 and TRBJ1-1; D gene uncertain. CDR1 and CDR2 from the germline V gene are WNHNN and SYGVQD (reference sequence). Trimming cost V 6 bases and J 0 bases, with 5 bases left between them. This CDR3 spans 12 amino acids. The CDR3 loop reads CASSDLNTEAFF. The CDR3 nucleotides read TGCGCCAGCAGCGACCTGAACACTGAAGCTTTCTTT.

This sequence joins TRBV18 and TRBJ1-1, with TRBD1 identical over 7 bases. The germline gives CDR1 KGHSH, CDR2 LQKENI. With V trimmed by 2 bases and J by 6 bases, 6 bases remained unmatched. The CDR3 has 14 residues. In DNA form, the CDR3 reads TGTGCCAGCTCACCAGGGCAGGGGGACCCTGAAGCTTTCTTT. Protein product: CASSPGQGDPEAFF. Full variable domain (outside the CDR3, taken from reference TRBV18 and TRBJ1-1): NAGVMQNPRHLVRRRGQEARLRCSPMKGHSHVYWYRQLPEEGLKFMVYLQKENIIDESGMPKERFSAEFPKEGPSILRIQQVVRGDSAAYFCASSPGQGDPEAFFGQGTRLTVV.

V and J are TRBV18 and TRBJ2-7, with 7 positions matching TRBD1. Germline V CDR1 and CDR2: KGHSH, LQKENI. V was clipped by 2 bases and J by 6 bases; unmatched bases: 4. The CDR3 has 13 residues. CDR3 sequence reads: CASSPDRVAEQYF. CDR3 DNA sequence: TGTGCCAGCTCACCAGACAGGGTTGCCGAGCAGTACTTC.

The genes are TRBV5-6 and TRBJ1-3, with D possibly being TRBD1 (6 bases). This CDR3 has 16 amino acids. Germline CDR1 reads SGHDT; CDR2 reads YYEEEE. V was trimmed by 4 bases and J by 0 bases, leaving 14 bases between them. CDR3 nucleotide sequence: TGTGCCAGCAGCAGGATTCAGGGGCACTCTGGAAACACCATATATTTT. Its translation: CASSRIQGHSGNTIYF.

V is TRBV10-1 and J is TRBJ2-2; D possibly corresponds to TRBD1 (6 bases). Trimming took 4 bases from V and 0 from J, leaving 9 bases between them. This CDR3 is built from 15 residues. CDR1 WNHNN and CDR2 SYGVQD come from the germline V gene (reference sequence). DNA for the CDR3: TGCGCCAGCAGTGGGGACACTTCGAACACCGGGGAGCTGTTTTTT. Protein product: CASSGDTSNTGELFF.